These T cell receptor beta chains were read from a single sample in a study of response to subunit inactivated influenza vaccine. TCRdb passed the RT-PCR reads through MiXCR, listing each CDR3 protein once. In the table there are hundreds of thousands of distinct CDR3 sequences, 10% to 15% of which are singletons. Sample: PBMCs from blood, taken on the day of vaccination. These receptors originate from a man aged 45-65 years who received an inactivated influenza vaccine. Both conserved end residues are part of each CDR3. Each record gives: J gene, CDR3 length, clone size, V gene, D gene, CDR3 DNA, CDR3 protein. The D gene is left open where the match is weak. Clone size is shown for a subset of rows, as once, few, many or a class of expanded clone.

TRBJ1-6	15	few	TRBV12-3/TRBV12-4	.	TGTGCCAGCAGTTTAGCGTCCGGATTCAATTCACCCCTCCACTTT	CASSLASGFNSPLHF
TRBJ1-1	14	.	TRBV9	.	TGTGCCAGCAGCGCAAGGGACAATTCGATCGAAGCTTTCTTT	CASSARDNSIEAFF
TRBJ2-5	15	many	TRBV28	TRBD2	TGTGCCAGCAGCTCAGCGGGGGAGAACCAAGAGACCCAGTACTTC	CASSSAGENQETQYF
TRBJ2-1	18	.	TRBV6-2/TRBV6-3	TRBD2	TGTGCCAGCAGTTACTTGATTCGGGGCGGGAGCTCCTACAATGAGCAGTTCTTC	CASSYLIRGGSSYNEQFF
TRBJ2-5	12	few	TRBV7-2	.	TGTGCCAGCAGCCGACAGGAAGAGACCCAGTACTTC	CASSRQEETQYF
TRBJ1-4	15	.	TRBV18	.	TGTGCCAGCTCACCTGAGGGCCAGTATAATGAAAAACTGTTTTTT	CASSPEGQYNEKLFF
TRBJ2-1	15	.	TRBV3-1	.	TGTGCCAGCAGCCAGACGGTGGTACCCTACAATGAGCAGTTCTTC	CASSQTVVPYNEQFF
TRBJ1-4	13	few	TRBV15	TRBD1	TGTGCCACCAGCCAGGGGGCCGGGGAAAAACTGTTTTTT	CATSQGAGEKLFF
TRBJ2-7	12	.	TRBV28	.	TGTGGGACCCGCGGGACGCTTTACGAGCAGTACTTC	CGTRGTLYEQYF
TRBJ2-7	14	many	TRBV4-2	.	TGTGCCAGCAGCCAAGGACATAATTCCGGCGAGCAGTACTTC	CASSQGHNSGEQYF
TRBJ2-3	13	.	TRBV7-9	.	TGTGCCTCGTTAGCGGCGGGCACAGATACGCAGTATTTT	CASLAAGTDTQYF
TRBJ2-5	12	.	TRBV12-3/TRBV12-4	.	TGTGCCAGCAGTCTCCACGAGATGACCCAGTACTTC	CASSLHEMTQYF